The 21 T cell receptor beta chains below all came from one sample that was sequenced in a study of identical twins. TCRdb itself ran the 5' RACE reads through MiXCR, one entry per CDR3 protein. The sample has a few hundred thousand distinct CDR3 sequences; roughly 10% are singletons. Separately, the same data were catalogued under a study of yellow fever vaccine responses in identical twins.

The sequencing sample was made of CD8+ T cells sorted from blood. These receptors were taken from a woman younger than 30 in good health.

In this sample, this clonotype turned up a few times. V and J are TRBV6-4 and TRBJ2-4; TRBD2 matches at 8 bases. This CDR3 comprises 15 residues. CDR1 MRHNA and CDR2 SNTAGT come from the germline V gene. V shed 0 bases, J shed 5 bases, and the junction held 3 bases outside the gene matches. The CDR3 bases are TGTGCCAGCAGTGACTCTACTAGCGGACAAAACATTCAGTACTTC. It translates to CASSDSTSGQNIQYF.

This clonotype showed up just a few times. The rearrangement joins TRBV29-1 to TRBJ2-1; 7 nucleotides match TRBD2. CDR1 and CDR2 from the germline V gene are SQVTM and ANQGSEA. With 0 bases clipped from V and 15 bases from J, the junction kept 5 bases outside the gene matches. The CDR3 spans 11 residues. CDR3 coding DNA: TGCAGCGTTGAAGAGGCTAGCGGTGGGTTCTTC. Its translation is CSVEEASGGFF.

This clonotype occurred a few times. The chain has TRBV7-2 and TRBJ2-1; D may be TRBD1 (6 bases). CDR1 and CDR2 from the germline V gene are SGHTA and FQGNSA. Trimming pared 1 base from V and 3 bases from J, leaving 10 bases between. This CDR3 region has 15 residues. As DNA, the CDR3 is TGTGCCAGCAGCTTAGGGACAGCGAACTACAATGAGCAGTTCTTC. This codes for CASSLGTANYNEQFF.

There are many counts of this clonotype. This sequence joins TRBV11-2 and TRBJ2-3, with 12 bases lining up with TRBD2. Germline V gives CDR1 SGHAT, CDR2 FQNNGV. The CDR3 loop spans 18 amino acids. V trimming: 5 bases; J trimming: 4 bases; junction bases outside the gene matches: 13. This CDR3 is CASSPPSGRALLADTQYF. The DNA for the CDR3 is TGTGCCAGCAGCCCACCTAGCGGGAGGGCCTTGCTAGCAGATACGCAGTATTTT.

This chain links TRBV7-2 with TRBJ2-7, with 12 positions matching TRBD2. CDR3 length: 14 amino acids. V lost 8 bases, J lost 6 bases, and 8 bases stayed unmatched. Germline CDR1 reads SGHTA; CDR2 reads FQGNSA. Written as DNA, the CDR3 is TGTGCCAGCGTCCCGACTAGCGGGAGTGGCGAGCAGTACTTC. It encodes CASVPTSGSGEQYF.

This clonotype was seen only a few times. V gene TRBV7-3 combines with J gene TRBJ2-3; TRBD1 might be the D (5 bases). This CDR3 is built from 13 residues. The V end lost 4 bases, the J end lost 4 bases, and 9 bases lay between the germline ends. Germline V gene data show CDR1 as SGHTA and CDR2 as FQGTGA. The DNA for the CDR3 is TGTGCCAGCAGCTCCCAGGGTGCAGATACGCAGTATTTT. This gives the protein CASSSQGADTQYF.

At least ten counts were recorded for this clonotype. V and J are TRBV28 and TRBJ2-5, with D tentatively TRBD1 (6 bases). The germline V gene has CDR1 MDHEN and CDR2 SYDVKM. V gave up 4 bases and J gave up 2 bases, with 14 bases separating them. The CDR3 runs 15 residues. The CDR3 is CASSSGQGPQETQYF. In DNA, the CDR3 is TGTGCCAGCAGTTCTGGGCAGGGGCCGCAAGAGACCCAGTACTTC.

The CDR3, as DNA: TGTGCCAGTAGTATAATGCCGGGACTAGGCACAGATACGCAGTATTTT. As protein: CASSIMPGLGTDTQYF. The chain employs TRBV19 and TRBJ2-3; 8 nucleotides match TRBD2. CDR3 size: 16 residues. J lost 1 base, V lost 2 bases, and 5 bases had no gene match. In germline, CDR1 is LNHDA, CDR2 SQIVND (reference sequence).

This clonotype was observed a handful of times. The CDR3 region is CATSVPTPSGTDTQYF. The CDR3 bases are TGTGCCACCAGTGTTCCTACCCCGTCGGGGACAGATACGCAGTATTTT. The genes are TRBV24-1 and TRBJ2-3; TRBD2 is a possible D gene (5 bases). The germline V gene has CDR1 KGHDR and CDR2 SFDVKD. The CDR3 has 16 residues. V lost 5 bases to trimming and J lost 3 bases, with 17 bases between them.

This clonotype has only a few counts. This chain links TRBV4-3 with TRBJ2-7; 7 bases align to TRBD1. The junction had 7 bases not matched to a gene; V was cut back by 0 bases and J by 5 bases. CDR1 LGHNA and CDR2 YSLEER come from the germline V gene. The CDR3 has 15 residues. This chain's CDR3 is CASSQENRGSDEQYF. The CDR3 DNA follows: TGCGCCAGCAGCCAAGAGAACAGGGGTAGCGACGAGCAGTACTTC.

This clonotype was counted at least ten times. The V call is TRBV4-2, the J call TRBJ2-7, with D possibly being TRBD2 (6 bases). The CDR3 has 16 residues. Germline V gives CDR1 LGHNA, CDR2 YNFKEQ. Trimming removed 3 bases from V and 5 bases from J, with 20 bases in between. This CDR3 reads CASSQGGSQVYDEQYF. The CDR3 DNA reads TGTGCCAGCAGCCAGGGGGGATCTCAGGTTTACGACGAGCAGTACTTC.

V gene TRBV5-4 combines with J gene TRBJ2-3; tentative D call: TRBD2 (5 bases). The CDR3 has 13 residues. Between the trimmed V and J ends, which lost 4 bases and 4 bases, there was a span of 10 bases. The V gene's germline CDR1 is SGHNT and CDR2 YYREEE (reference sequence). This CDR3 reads CASSPPRADTQYF. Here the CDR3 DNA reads TGTGCCAGCAGCCCCCCGAGGGCAGATACGCAGTATTTT.

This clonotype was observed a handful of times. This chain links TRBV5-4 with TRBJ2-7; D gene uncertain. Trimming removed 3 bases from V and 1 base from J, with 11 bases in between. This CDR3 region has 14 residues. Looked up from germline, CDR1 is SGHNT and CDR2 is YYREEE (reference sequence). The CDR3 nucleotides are TGTGCCAGCAGCTCCCCCAGCGTTTCCTACGAGCAGTACTTC. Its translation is CASSSPSVSYEQYF. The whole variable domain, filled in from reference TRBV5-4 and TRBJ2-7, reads ETGVTQSPTHLIKTRGQQVTLRCSSQSGHNTVSWYQQALGQGPQFIFQYYREEENGRGNFPPRFSGLQFPNYSSELNVNALELDDSALYLCASSSPSVSYEQYFGPGTRLTVT.

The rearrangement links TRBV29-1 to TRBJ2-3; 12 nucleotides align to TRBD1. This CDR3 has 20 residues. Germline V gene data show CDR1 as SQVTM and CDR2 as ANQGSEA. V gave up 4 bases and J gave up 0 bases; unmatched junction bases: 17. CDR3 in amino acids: CSVGGQGATSGPGSTDTQYF. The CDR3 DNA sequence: TGCAGCGTTGGGGGACAGGGGGCTACTAGCGGCCCTGGGAGCACAGATACGCAGTATTTT.

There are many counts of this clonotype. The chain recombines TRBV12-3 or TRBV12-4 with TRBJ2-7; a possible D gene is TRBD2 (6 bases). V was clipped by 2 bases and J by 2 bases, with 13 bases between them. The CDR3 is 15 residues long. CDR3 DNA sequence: TGTGCCAGCAGTTTAAGCGAGGACTATCCCTACGAGCAGTACTTC. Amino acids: CASSLSEDYPYEQYF.

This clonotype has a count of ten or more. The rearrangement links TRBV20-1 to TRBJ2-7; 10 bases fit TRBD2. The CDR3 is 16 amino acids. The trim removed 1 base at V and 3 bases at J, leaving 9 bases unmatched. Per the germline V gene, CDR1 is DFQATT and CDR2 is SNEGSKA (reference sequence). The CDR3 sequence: CSARGTSGTLSYEQYF. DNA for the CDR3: TGCAGTGCTAGAGGGACTAGCGGAACTCTAAGCTACGAGCAGTACTTC.

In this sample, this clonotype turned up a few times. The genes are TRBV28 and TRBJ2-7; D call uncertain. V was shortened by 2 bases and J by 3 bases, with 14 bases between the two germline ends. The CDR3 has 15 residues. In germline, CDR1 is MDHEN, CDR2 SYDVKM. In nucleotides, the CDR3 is TGTGCCAGCAGTTTAGCCCGTGGACCACACTACGAGCAGTACTTC. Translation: CASSLARGPHYEQYF.

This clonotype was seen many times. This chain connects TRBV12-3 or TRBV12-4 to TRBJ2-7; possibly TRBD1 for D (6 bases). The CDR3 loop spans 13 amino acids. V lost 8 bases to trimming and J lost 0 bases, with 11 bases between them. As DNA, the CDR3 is TGTGCCAGCCGGGACACTAGCTCCTACGAGCAGTACTTC. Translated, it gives CASRDTSSYEQYF.

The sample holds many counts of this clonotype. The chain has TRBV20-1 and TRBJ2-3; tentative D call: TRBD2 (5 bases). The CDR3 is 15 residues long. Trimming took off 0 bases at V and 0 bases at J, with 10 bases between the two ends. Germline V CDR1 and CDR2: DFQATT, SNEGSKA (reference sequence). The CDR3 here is CSARDGETSTDTQYF. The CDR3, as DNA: TGCAGTGCTAGAGATGGGGAGACTAGCACAGATACGCAGTATTTT.

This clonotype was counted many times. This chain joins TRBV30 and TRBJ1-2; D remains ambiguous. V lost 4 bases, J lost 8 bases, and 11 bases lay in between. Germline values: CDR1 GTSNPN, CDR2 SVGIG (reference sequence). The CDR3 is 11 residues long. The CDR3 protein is CAWIFGEGYTF. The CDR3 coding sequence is TGTGCCTGGATCTTTGGGGAAGGCTACACCTTC.

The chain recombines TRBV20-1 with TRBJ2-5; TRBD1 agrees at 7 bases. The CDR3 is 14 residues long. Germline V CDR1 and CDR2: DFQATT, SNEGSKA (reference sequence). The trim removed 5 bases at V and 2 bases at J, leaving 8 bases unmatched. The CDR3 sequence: CSAAPRDSQETQYF. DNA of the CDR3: TGCAGTGCTGCGCCCCGGGACAGTCAAGAGACCCAGTACTTC.